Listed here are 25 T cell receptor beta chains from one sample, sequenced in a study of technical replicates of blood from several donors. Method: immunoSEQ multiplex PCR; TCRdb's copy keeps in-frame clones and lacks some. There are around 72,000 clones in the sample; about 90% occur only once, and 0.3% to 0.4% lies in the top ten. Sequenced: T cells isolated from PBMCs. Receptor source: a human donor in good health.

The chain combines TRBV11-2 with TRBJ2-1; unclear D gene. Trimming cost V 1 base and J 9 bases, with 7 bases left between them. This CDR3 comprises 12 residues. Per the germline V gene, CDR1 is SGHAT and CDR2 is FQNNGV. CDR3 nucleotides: TGTGCCAGCAGCTTAGTACTTCCTGAGCAGTTCTTC. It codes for CASSLVLPEQFF.

The CDR3 sequence: CASSEARGRSIQYF. The CDR3 region has the DNA TGTGCCAGCAGTGAAGCGAGAGGGCGTAGCATTCAGTACTTC. V gene TRBV6-1 combines with J gene TRBJ2-4; D is possibly TRBD2 (5 bases). Looked up from germline, CDR1 is MNHNS and CDR2 is SASEGT. CDR3 length equals 14 residues. Trimming pared 0 bases from V and 9 bases from J, leaving 12 bases between.

CDR3: CASSGRGSYEQYF. CDR3 in DNA: TGTGCCAGTAGCGGGAGGGGGTCGTACGAGCAGTACTTC. V usage is TRBV25-1 and J usage is TRBJ2-7; 11 bases fit TRBD2. The germline V gene has CDR1 MGHDK and CDR2 SYGVNS. The length of the CDR3 is 13 residues. After removal of 9 bases from V and 4 bases from J, the junction contained 5 bases not matched to a gene.

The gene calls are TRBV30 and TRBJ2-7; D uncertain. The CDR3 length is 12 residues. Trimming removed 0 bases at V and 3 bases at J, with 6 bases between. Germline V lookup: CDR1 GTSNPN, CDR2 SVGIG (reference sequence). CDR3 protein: CAWSVLVYEQYF. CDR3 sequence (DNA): TGTGCCTGGAGTGTACTCGTCTACGAGCAGTACTTC.

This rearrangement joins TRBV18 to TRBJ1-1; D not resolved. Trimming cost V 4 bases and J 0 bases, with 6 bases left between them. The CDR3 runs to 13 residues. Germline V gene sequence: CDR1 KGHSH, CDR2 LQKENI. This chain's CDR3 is CASSQTVNTEAFF. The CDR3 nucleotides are TGTGCCAGCTCACAAACAGTGAACACTGAAGCTTTCTTT.

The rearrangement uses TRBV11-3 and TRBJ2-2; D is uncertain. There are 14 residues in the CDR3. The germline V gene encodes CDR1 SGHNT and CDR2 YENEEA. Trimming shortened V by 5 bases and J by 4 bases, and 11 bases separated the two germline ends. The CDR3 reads CASSPPVSTGELFF. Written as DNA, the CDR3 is TGTGCCAGCAGCCCTCCAGTAAGCACCGGGGAGCTGTTTTTT.

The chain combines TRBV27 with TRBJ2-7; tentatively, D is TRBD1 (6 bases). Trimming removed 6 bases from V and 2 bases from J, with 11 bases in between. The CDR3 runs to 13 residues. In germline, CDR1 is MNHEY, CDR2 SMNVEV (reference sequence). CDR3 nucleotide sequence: TGTGCCAGCAGCCGACAGGCACCCTACGAGCAGTACTTC. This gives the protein CASSRQAPYEQYF.

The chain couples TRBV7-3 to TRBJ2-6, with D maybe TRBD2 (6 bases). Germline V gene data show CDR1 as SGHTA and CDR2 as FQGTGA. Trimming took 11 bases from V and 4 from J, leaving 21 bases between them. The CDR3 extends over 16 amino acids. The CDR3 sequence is CAGGSGPGGGANVLTF. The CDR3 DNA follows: TGTGCCGGGGGGTCAGGGCCCGGTGGGGGGGCCAACGTCCTGACTTTC.

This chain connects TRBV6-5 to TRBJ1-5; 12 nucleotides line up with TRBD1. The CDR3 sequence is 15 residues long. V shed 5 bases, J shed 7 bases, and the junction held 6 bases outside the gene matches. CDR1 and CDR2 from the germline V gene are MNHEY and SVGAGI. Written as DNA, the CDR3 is TGTGCCAGCAGTCCCTCCGGGACAGGGGGCCAGCCCCAGCATTTT. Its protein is CASSPSGTGGQPQHF.

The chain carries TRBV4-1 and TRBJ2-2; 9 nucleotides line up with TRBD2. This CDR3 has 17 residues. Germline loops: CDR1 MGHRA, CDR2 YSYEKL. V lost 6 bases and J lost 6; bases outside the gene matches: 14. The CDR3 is CASRGPREGGWAGELFF. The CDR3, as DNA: TGCGCCAGCAGGGGCCCGCGGGAGGGGGGTTGGGCCGGGGAGCTGTTTTTT.

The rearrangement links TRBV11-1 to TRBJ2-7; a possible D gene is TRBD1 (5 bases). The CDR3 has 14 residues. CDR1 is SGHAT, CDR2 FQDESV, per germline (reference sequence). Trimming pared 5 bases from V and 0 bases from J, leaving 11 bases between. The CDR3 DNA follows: TGTGCCAGCAGCCGACAGCCGAACTCCTACGAGCAGTACTTC. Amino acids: CASSRQPNSYEQYF.

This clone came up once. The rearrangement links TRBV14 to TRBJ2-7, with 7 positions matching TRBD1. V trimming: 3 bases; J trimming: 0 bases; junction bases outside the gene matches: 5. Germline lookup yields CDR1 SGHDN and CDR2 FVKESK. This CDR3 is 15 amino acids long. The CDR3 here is CASSQRTGYSYEQYF. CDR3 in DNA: TGTGCCAGCAGCCAGAGGACAGGTTACTCCTACGAGCAGTACTTC.

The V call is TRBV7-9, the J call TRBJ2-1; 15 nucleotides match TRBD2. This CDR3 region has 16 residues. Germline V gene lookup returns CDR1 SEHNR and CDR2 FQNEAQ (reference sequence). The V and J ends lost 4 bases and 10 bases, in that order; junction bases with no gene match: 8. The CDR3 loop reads CASSSGLAGGPEEQFF. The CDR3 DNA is TGTGCCAGCAGCTCCGGACTAGCGGGAGGGCCAGAGGAGCAGTTCTTC.

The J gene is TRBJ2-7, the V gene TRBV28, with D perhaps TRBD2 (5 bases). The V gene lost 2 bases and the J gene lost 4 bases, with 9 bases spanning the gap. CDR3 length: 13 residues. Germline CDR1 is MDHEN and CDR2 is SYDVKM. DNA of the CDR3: TGTGCCAGCAGTTTAGGCAGGACTTACGAGCAGTACTTC. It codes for CASSLGRTYEQYF.

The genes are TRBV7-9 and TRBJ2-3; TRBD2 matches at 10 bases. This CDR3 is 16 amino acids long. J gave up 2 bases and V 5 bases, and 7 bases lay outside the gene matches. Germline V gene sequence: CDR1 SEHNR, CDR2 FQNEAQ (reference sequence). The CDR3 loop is CASSIRLAGHTDTQYF. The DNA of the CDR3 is TGTGCCAGCAGCATCAGACTAGCGGGTCACACAGATACGCAGTATTTT.

CDR3 nucleotides: TGTGCCAGCGCCGGGACAGGGGTCCACGAGCAGTACTTC. Its translation is CASAGTGVHEQYF. V and J are TRBV27 and TRBJ2-7; 10 bases map to TRBD1. Trimming cost V 8 bases and J 5 bases; bases outside gene matches: 6. The germline CDR1 and CDR2 sequences are MNHEY and SMNVEV (reference sequence). This CDR3 has 13 amino acids.

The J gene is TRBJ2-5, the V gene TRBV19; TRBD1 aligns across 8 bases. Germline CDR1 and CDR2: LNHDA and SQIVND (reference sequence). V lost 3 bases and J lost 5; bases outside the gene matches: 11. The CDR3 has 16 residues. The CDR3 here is CASSIGTQGAGETQYF. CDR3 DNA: TGTGCCAGTAGTATCGGGACCCAGGGGGCTGGGGAGACCCAGTACTTC.

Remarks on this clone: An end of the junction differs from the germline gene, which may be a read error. Here the CDR3 DNA reads TGTGCCAGCAGCTTAGAGGGACTAGCGGGACAGGACTTC. It yields the protein CASSLEGLAGQDF. The chain carries TRBV7-9 and TRBJ2-7; TRBD2 aligns across 13 bases. The CDR3 has 13 amino acids. Germline V CDR1 and CDR2: SEHNR, FQNEAQ (reference sequence).

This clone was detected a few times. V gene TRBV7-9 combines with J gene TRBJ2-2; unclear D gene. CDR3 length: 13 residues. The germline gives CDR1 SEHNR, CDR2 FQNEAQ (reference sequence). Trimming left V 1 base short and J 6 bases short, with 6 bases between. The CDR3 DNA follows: TGTGCCAGCAGCTTAGTAGAGTCCGGGGAGCTGTTTTTT. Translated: CASSLVESGELFF.

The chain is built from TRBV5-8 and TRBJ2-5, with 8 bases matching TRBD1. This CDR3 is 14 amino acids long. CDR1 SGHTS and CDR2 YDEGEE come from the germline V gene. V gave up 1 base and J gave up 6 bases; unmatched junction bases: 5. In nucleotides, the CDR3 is TGTGCCAGCAGCTTGAGGACAGGGCCAAAGACCCAGTACTTC. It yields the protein CASSLRTGPKTQYF.

The DNA of the CDR3 is TGCGCCAGCAGCTTGGCGGGACAGGACTATGGCTACACCTTC. This codes for CASSLAGQDYGYTF. This rearrangement joins TRBV5-1 to TRBJ1-2; 8 bases are shared with TRBD1. CDR3 length: 14 amino acids. The germline gives CDR1 SGHRS, CDR2 YFSETQ. Trimming at V came to 0 bases and at J to 3 bases, leaving 1 base not matched to a gene.

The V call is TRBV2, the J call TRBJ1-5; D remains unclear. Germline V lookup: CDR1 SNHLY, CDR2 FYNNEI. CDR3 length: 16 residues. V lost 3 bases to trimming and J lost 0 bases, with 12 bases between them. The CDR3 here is CASSDLGGYSNQPQHF. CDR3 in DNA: TGTGCCAGCAGTGATTTGGGCGGGTATAGCAATCAGCCCCAGCATTTT.

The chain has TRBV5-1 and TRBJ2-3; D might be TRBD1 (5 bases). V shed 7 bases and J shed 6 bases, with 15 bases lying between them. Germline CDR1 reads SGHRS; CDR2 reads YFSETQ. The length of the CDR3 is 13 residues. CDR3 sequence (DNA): TGCGCCAGCGGGTTGGCCAGGGTGGATACGCAGTATTTT. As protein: CASGLARVDTQYF.

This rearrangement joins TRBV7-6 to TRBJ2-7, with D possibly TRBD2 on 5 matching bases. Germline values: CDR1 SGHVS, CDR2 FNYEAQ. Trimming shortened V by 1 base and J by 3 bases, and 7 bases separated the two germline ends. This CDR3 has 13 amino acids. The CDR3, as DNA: TGTGCCAGCAGCTTAGGGGAGATCTACGAGCAGTACTTC. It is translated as CASSLGEIYEQYF.

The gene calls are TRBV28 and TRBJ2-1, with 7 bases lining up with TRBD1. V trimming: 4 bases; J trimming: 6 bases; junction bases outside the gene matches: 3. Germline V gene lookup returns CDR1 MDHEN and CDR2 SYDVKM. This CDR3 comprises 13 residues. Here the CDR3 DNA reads TGTGCCAGCAGTTGGAACAGGGGCAATGAGCAGTTCTTC. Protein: CASSWNRGNEQFF.